This T cell receptor (beta chain) appears in the sequencing data of a study of blood T cell repertoires in COVID-19. Looking at the study overall: The United States, Italy and Spain provided the acute and convalescent COVID-19 samples.

Sequencing used immunoSEQ multiplex PCR; TCRdb keeps in-frame clones, though not all of them. The sample consists of 200,000 to 300,000 clones, about 88% of them appearing once. Germline CDR1 SGHRS, CDR2 YFSETQ. This CDR3 spans 15 amino acids. V gave up 4 bases and J gave up 5 bases; unmatched junction bases: 8. The genes are TRBV5-1 and TRBJ2-5, with 10 bases matching TRBD1. This clonotype was obtained from a young man with active or convalescent COVID-19. The sequenced sample was peripheral blood. This chain's CDR3 is CASSMGTGVRETQYF. The DNA of the CDR3 is TGCGCCAGCAGCATGGGGACAGGGGTTCGGGAGACCCAGTACTTC.